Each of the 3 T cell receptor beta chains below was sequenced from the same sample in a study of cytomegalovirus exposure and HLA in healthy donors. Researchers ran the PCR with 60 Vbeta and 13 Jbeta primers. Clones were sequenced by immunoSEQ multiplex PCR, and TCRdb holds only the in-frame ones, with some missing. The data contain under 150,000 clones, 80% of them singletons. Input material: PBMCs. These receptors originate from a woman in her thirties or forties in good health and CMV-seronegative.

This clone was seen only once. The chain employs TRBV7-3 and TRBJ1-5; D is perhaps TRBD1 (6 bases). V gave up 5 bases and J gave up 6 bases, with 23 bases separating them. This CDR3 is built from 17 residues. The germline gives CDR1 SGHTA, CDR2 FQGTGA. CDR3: CASSPWSPQGGGQPQHF. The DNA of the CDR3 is TGTGCCAGCAGCCCCTGGAGTCCCCAGGGAGGGGGTCAGCCCCAGCATTTT.

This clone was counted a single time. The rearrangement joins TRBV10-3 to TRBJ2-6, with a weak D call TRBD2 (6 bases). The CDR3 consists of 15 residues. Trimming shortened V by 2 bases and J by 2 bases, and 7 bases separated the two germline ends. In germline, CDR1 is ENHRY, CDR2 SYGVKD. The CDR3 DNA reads TGTGCCATCAGTGAGGGGGGGACTGGGGCCAACGTCCTGACTTTC. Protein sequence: CAISEGGTGANVLTF.

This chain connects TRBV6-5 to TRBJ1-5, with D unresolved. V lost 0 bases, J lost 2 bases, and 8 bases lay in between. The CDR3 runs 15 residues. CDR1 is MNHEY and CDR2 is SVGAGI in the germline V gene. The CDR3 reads CASSYSSGGNQPQHF. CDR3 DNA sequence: TGTGCCAGCAGTTACTCGAGCGGTGGCAATCAGCCCCAGCATTTT.